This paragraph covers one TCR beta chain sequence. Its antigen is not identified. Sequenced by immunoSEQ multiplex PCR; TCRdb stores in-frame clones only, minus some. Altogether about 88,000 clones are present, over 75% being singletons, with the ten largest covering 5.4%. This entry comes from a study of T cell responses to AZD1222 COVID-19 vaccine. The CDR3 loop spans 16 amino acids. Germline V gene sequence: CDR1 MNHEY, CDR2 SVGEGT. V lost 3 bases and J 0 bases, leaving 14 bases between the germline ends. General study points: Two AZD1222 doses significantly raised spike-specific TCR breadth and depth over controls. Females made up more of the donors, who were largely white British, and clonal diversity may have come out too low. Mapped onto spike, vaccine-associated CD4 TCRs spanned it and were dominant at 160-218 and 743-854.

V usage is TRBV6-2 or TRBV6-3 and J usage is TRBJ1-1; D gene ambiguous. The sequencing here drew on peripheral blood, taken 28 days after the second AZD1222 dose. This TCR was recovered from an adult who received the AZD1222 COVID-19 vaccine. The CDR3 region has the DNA TGTGCCAGCAGTTATGCCGGGCTTAGAATGAACACTGAAGCTTTCTTT. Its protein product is CASSYAGLRMNTEAFF.